This T cell receptor (beta chain) was recovered during a study of blood T cell repertoires in COVID-19 (dated by TCRdb to 2018 to 2021). The study in broad terms: Collaborator samples came from the United States, Italy and Spain and covered acute and convalescent phases of COVID-19. The material from the prospective study consisted of cDNA or gDNA derived from T cells, B-cell-depleted T cells, or PBMCs. Deeply sampled blood TCRbeta repertoires from subjects exposed to, actively infected with, or recovered from COVID-19 were included in the dataset. The repertoires were made available in a free public database intended to serve as a resource for research on the immune response to SARS-CoV-2. The samples were drawn from the first 160 participants of the ongoing ImmuneRACE study and from some 1,300 subjects provided by 6 global collaborators. Nearly every sample came with metadata listing a de-identified subject ID, COVID-19 status, age in years and sex. HLA class I and class II types, where available, came from metadata supplied by the sample provider rather than from assay-based typing. The paper's findings and limits, for the study overall: How much clinical and demographic metadata was included differed by source and by participant, and the metadata was provided uncurated.

This clone appeared once. Its antigen remains unidentified. Base qualities were left out, and no much larger clone turns up one base away. Collaborating institutions collected whole blood in K2EDTA tubes following their own protocols. For TCRbeta analysis, collaborator samples were shipped as frozen whole blood, as isolated PBMCs, or as DNA extracted from either sample type. The CDR1 and CDR2 encoded by the germline V gene (reference sequence) are LGHDT and YNNKEL. Spanning cysteine to phenylalanine, the CDR3 consists of 14 amino acids. The entry retains the CDR3 DNA only, 42 bases that are in frame from base 1. Trimming at the junction amounts to 4 bases on V and 0 bases on J, and the germline ends lie 7 bases apart. TCRbeta CDR3 regions were amplified from genomic DNA by means of the immunoSEQ Assay, a bias-controlled multiplex PCR. The source study handled its data this way. The number of nucleated cells in each sample was estimated from the amplification of reference gene primers within the assay. Sequence reads were collapsed and filtered to measure the absolute abundance of every unique TCRbeta CDR3 rearrangement. For each sample, productive Simpson clonality was calculated by taking the square root of Simpson's diversity index across productive rearrangements. TCRdb took over this immuneACCESS table, retaining in-frame rearrangements with V and J assigned. Such tables are incomplete; in checked studies, under half of the missing clones stem from an unresolved V gene, and the remainder is unexplained. That table supplies the V and J calls and clone size; D and trimming were determined from the DNA. This sample is represented by 88,000 or so clones; 65% to 90% of them were singletons. The ten biggest clones cover roughly 6.5% of the sample.

This clonotype originated in a man aged 55 to 70 with acute or convalescent COVID-19. The sequencing sample was made of peripheral blood. The V gene is TRBV3-1 (or the pseudogene TRBV3-2) and the J gene is TRBJ1-3; the D gene cannot be named for sure. CDR3 sequence: CASSLLSSGNTIYF. In nucleotides, the sequence is TGTGCCAGCAGCCTTTTGAGCTCTGGAAACACCATATATTTT.